The next 21 T cell receptor beta chains were all read from a single sample in a study of T cells in Graves' hyperthyroidism and ophthalmopathy. TCR beta CDR3 sequences were amplified from RNA transcripts. Primed by the HTBI set, a first-round RT-PCR was run on the TCR CDR3. TCRdb passed the multiplex PCR reads through MiXCR, listing each CDR3 protein once. Of fewer than 750,000 distinct CDR3 sequences in the sample, approximately 44% were seen once. What was sequenced was peripheral blood or thyroid tissue (not recorded which). These receptors all stem from a woman between 18 and 29 years old with Graves' hyperthyroidism.

J is TRBJ1-4 and V is TRBV15; D unclear. The germline V gene encodes CDR1 LNHNV and CDR2 YYDKDF (reference sequence). The germline V and J ends were trimmed by 0 bases and 5 bases, with 19 bases remaining between them. This CDR3 region has 18 residues. The CDR3 DNA follows: TGTGCCACCAGCAGAGATCCTCCCACAAGCGTCACCAATGAAAAACTGTTTTTT. Translation gives CATSRDPPTSVTNEKLFF.

There are a few counts of this clonotype. The genes are TRBV4-1 and TRBJ1-2; TRBD1 aligns across 7 bases. Germline V gene data show CDR1 as MGHRA and CDR2 as YSYEKL. V dropped 7 bases and J dropped 8; count of bases not matched to a gene: 13. The CDR3 contains 14 residues. In DNA form, the CDR3 reads TGCGCCAGCAAGACAGGGACGTTTGAGTGGGGCTACACCTTC. This gives the protein CASKTGTFEWGYTF.

This clonotype came up many times. This chain uses TRBV19 with TRBJ2-7; no clear D. Trimming left V 1 base short and J 10 bases short, with 17 bases between. There are 14 residues in the CDR3. Germline CDR1 LNHDA, CDR2 SQIVND (reference sequence). The CDR3 DNA sequence: TGTGCCAGTAGTATAGGAGAGGCCGCTGCCGCCCAGTACTTC. Amino acid sequence: CASSIGEAAAAQYF.

The V and J genes are TRBV6-1 and TRBJ1-3; D might be TRBD1 (6 bases). The V and J ends lost 0 bases and 0 bases respectively, with 12 bases between them. The germline CDR1 and CDR2 sequences are MNHNS and SASEGT. This CDR3 has 17 amino acids. DNA of the CDR3: TGTGCCAGCAGTGAAGCATCAGGGGCGACCTCTGGAAACACCATATATTTT. Its protein is CASSEASGATSGNTIYF.

This clonotype has a count of ten or more. The genes are TRBV10-3 and TRBJ2-5, with 7 bases fitting TRBD2. V was pared by 8 bases and J by 4 bases, with 1 base of the junction left unmatched. The germline CDR1 and CDR2 sequences are ENHRY and SYGVKD. This CDR3 is 11 amino acids long. The CDR3 nucleotides are TGTGCCATCGGCGGGGGAGAGACCCAGTACTTC. Its protein product is CAIGGGETQYF.

This clonotype was seen ten or more times. V gene TRBV4-1 combines with J gene TRBJ1-1; no firm D call. V lost 1 base to trimming and J lost 1 base, with 7 bases between them. Germline V CDR1 and CDR2: MGHRA, YSYEKL. The CDR3 length is 14 residues. CDR3 in amino acids: CASSQVQRNTEAFF. As DNA, the CDR3 is TGCGCCAGCAGCCAAGTCCAAAGGAACACTGAAGCTTTCTTT.

This chain connects TRBV14 to TRBJ2-3; 9 nucleotides match TRBD2. The CDR3 is made up of 14 amino acids. V lost 8 bases to trimming and J lost 2 bases; unmatched junction nucleotides: 5. Per the germline V gene, CDR1 is SGHDN and CDR2 is FVKESK. The CDR3, as DNA: TGTGCCAGCGTATTAGCGGGAGACACAGATACGCAGTATTTT. This codes for CASVLAGDTDTQYF.

The chain employs TRBV2 and TRBJ2-7; 7 bases fit TRBD2. The CDR3 length is 16 residues. V was pared by 6 bases and J by 4 bases, with 15 bases of the junction left unmatched. The germline CDR1 and CDR2 sequences are SNHLY and FYNNEI. DNA of the CDR3: TGTGCCAGCAGGAAAGGGGTAGCGGGCACCAGGTACGAGCAGTACTTC. Its translation: CASRKGVAGTRYEQYF. Full variable domain (outside the CDR3, taken from reference TRBV2 and TRBJ2-7): EPEVTQTPSHQVTQMGQEVILRCVPISNHLYFYWYRQILGQKVEFLVSFYNNEISEKSEIFDDQFSVERPDGSNFTLKIRSTKLEDSAMYFCASRKGVAGTRYEQYFGPGTRLTVT.

In this sample, this clonotype turned up many times. This chain joins TRBV6-2 or TRBV6-3 and TRBJ1-2; TRBD1 is a possible D gene (5 bases). V was shortened by 5 bases and J by 5 bases, with 15 bases between the two germline ends. From germline, CDR1 is MNHEY and CDR2 SVGEGT. This CDR3 has 14 amino acids. DNA for the CDR3: TGTGCCAGCAGTAAGGACCCAGGGAATTATGGCTACACCTTC. This translates into CASSKDPGNYGYTF.

There are many counts of this clonotype. The V call is TRBV7-9, the J call TRBJ2-7; D might be TRBD1 (6 bases). V gave up 3 bases and J gave up 3 bases, with 21 bases separating them. In germline, CDR1 is SEHNR, CDR2 FQNEAQ (reference sequence). The CDR3 is 17 amino acids. As DNA, the CDR3 is TGTGCCAGCAGCTTCACGCCGGTCGGGACACTACACTACGAGCAGTACTTC. Residues: CASSFTPVGTLHYEQYF.

This clonotype has a count of ten or more. This sequence joins TRBV4-1 and TRBJ1-2; possible D gene TRBD1, 6 bases. The length of the CDR3 is 16 residues. CDR1 and CDR2 (germline): MGHRA, YSYEKL. Trimming pared 1 base from V and 5 bases from J, leaving 17 bases between. The CDR3 region has the DNA TGCGCCAGCAGCCAAGGGGCACGGACAGCGGTTTATGGCTACACCTTC. It is translated as CASSQGARTAVYGYTF.

The genes are TRBV13 and TRBJ1-4; TRBD1 is a possible D gene (5 bases). This CDR3 has 14 amino acids. V was shortened by 5 bases and J by 8 bases, with 15 bases between the two germline ends. Germline CDR1 is PRHDT and CDR2 is FYEKMQ (reference sequence). For the CDR3, the DNA is TGTGCCAGCAGCCGCGACAGAAGTAACGAAAAACTGTTTTTT. Its protein product is CASSRDRSNEKLFF.

The chain combines TRBV20-1 with TRBJ2-5; 7 positions match TRBD1. Germline V gene data show CDR1 as DFQATT and CDR2 as SNEGSKA (reference sequence). The V gene end was trimmed by 6 bases and the J gene end by 4 bases; junction bases not matched to a gene: 8. CDR3 length: 13 residues. CDR3 sequence reads: CSAPDREGETQYF. The CDR3 DNA follows: TGCAGTGCCCCCGACAGGGAAGGAGAGACCCAGTACTTC.

The rearrangement joins TRBV7-9 to TRBJ2-3; 9 positions match TRBD2. Germline-derived CDR1 and CDR2 are SEHNR and FQNEAQ (reference sequence). The CDR3 loop spans 17 amino acids. The ends lost 4 bases at V and 0 bases at J; junction bases unmatched: 8. The CDR3 nucleotides read TGTGCCAGCAGCTCGATACAGACTAGCGGAAGCACAGATACGCAGTATTTT. Translating it yields CASSSIQTSGSTDTQYF.

This clonotype showed up many times. The rearrangement joins TRBV6-5 to TRBJ2-7; tentative D call: TRBD2 (6 bases). Trimming removed 6 bases at V and 1 base at J, with 13 bases between. CDR1 and CDR2 (germline): MNHEY, SVGAGI. CDR3 length: 14 amino acids. The chain's CDR3 is CASSSGGVSYEQYF. In DNA form, the CDR3 reads TGTGCCAGCAGCTCCGGAGGGGTATCCTACGAGCAGTACTTC.

The table lists this clonotype with many counts. The chain recombines TRBV5-1 with TRBJ2-2; no clear D gene. V was shortened by 0 bases and J by 10 bases, with 10 bases between the two germline ends. There are 13 residues in the CDR3. CDR1 is SGHRS, CDR2 YFSETQ, per germline. This CDR3 reads CASSLARNEELFF. CDR3 in DNA: TGCGCCAGCAGCTTGGCCAGGAACGAGGAGCTGTTTTTT.

This clonotype was found many times. The rearrangement links TRBV12-3 or TRBV12-4 to TRBJ1-5; tentative D call: TRBD1 (5 bases). Trimming shortened V by 6 bases and J by 0 bases, and 15 bases separated the two germline ends. This CDR3 comprises 16 residues. CDR3 amino acids: CASRPGPGHSNQPQHF. In DNA form, the CDR3 reads TGTGCCAGCAGACCAGGCCCCGGACATAGCAATCAGCCCCAGCATTTT.

Note on this clonotype: A read error may produce the germline difference seen at one junction end. V gene TRBV9 combines with J gene TRBJ2-7, with TRBD2 matching 10 bases. This CDR3 is 15 amino acids long. CDR1 SGDLS and CDR2 YYNGEE come from the germline V gene. Here the CDR3 reads CASGVASGGFYEQYF. In nucleotides, the CDR3 is TGTGCCAGCGGCGTAGCTAGCGGGGGCTTCTACGAGCAGTACTTC.

This clonotype was seen at least ten times. V usage is TRBV27 and J usage is TRBJ1-5; D perhaps matches TRBD1 (5 bases). V was cut by 5 bases and J by 5 bases, with 13 bases left in between. The CDR3 covers 14 residues. Germline V gene sequence: CDR1 MNHEY, CDR2 SMNVEV (reference sequence). Here the CDR3 DNA reads TGTGCCAGCAGTCCTCGCGGGGCGGATCAGCCCCAGCATTTT. Amino acid sequence: CASSPRGADQPQHF.

This clonotype has a count of ten or more. The chain recombines TRBV3-1 with TRBJ1-4; no clear D gene. The CDR3 is 14 amino acids. The V end was cut by 4 bases, the J end by 7 bases, with 13 bases between. Germline V gives CDR1 LGHDT, CDR2 YNNKEL (reference sequence). The CDR3 DNA reads as TGTGCCAGCAGCCGAGGGCGCCGGGGTGAAAAACTGTTTTTT. It encodes CASSRGRRGEKLFF.

This chain joins TRBV20-1 and TRBJ1-1, with 7 bases fitting TRBD1. V was pared by 8 bases and J by 4 bases, with 7 bases of the junction left unmatched. The CDR3 has 12 residues. Germline loops: CDR1 DFQATT, CDR2 SNEGSKA (reference sequence). The CDR3 DNA is TGCAGTTATGACAGGGAGGTCACTGAAGCTTTCTTT. The encoded protein is CSYDREVTEAFF.